This note documents a single TCR beta chain sequence. Antigen specificity is unknown. The CDR3 runs 15 residues. Germline CDR1 and CDR2: SQVTM and ANQGSEA. Trimming removed 3 bases from V and 3 bases from J, with 15 bases in between. Over several immunoSEQ plates, each subset's genomic DNA was distributed in even portions. Assay used: immunoSEQ multiplex PCR; TCRdb lists only in-frame clones, some missing. The sample records 2,500,000 or so clones, around 92% being singletons. Both subsets, CD45RA+ naive and CD45RA-negative memory, were split from the CD4+ cells. This sample is part of a study of shared clonotypes between healthy human individuals. Study observations and caveats: The donor pool, a small one, limited the genetic and exposure-history diversity represented. Sharing across four donors was highest in naive CD4 (roughly 5%) and lowest in memory CD8 (roughly 0.4%).

This chain joins TRBV29-1 and TRBJ2-1, with a possible D match to TRBD2 (5 bases). The receptor comes from a man in his late teens or twenties in good health. Some clones in this sample may be carry-over from other donors' samples. Sequencing was carried out using naive CD4+ T cells from PBMCs. Subset described: CD45RA+ positively selected. CDR3: CSVEGSGSVYNEQFF. The CDR3 DNA reads TGCAGCGTTGAGGGTTCGGGGTCAGTCTACAATGAGCAGTTCTTC.